These 6 T cell receptor beta chains were sequenced from one sample in a study of blood T cell repertoires in COVID-19. Produced via immunoSEQ multiplex PCR; TCRdb's table is partial and in-frame only. The sample shows over 350,000 clones, around 90% of them seen only once. Source material: PBMCs or T cells enriched from blood (not recorded which). The receptors here all came from a woman between 18 and 29 years old with acute COVID-19.

The sample holds one count of this clone. V gene TRBV4-1 combines with J gene TRBJ1-6, with TRBD1 as a possible D gene (6 bases). Trimming took off 3 bases at V and 6 bases at J, with 9 bases between the two ends. In germline, CDR1 is MGHRA, CDR2 YSYEKL. This CDR3 comprises 14 residues. The CDR3 is CASSQAQGNSPLHF. The CDR3 DNA sequence: TGCGCCAGCAGCCAGGCACAGGGTAATTCACCCCTCCACTTT.

This chain joins TRBV10-2 and TRBJ2-4, with D tentatively TRBD2 (5 bases). Per germline, CDR1 WSHSY and CDR2 SAAADI. The CDR3 has 15 amino acids. Trimming left V 2 bases short and J 5 bases short, with 13 bases between. The DNA of the CDR3 is TGCGCCAGCAGTGAGAGGTGGGAGAGGCAAAACATTCAGTACTTC. Amino acid sequence: CASSERWERQNIQYF.

The chain has TRBV7-9 and TRBJ2-4, with 9 bases fitting TRBD2. V lost 6 bases to trimming and J lost 6 bases; unmatched junction nucleotides: 0. Germline V gene lookup returns CDR1 SEHNR and CDR2 FQNEAQ (reference sequence). The CDR3 length is 12 residues. The CDR3 region is CASRREGNIQYF. In DNA form, the CDR3 reads TGTGCCAGCAGGCGGGAGGGAAACATTCAGTACTTC.

The chain has TRBV14 and TRBJ2-1, with 8 bases identical to TRBD2. V dropped 3 bases and J dropped 9; count of bases not matched to a gene: 13. CDR3 length: 16 amino acids. Germline CDR1 SGHDN, CDR2 FVKESK. CDR3 in amino acids: CASSQVRAGVRGEQFF. CDR3 bases: TGTGCCAGCAGCCAGGTTCGAGCGGGGGTCAGGGGTGAGCAGTTCTTC.

This chain joins TRBV6-2 or TRBV6-3 and TRBJ1-2; possible D gene TRBD1, 6 bases. CDR1 is MNHEY and CDR2 is SVGEGT in the germline V gene. The CDR3 is made up of 13 amino acids. The V end lost 5 bases, the J end lost 6 bases, and 13 bases lay between the germline ends. The CDR3 nucleotides are TGTGCCAGCAGTCTTACCAGGGGTAATGGCTACACCTTC. This codes for CASSLTRGNGYTF.

V gene TRBV15 combines with J gene TRBJ2-1; 9 bases match TRBD2. Germline-derived CDR1 and CDR2 are LNHNV and YYDKDF (reference sequence). Losses at the gene ends were 5 bases for V and 8 bases for J; bases not matched to a gene: 13. The CDR3 covers 16 residues. The CDR3 DNA reads as TGTGCCACCAGCTACAAAGCGGGAGGTAGGGGCGATGAGCAGTTCTTC. Translated: CATSYKAGGRGDEQFF.